This T cell receptor (beta chain) was sequenced for a study of blood T cells in healthy people across ages. A J-beta primer mix and a sample-barcoded 5' primer were used in a second PCR of roughly 6 to 11 cycles. One entry per CDR3 protein, called by TCRdb with MiXCR from the 5' RACE reads. The profile shows about 1.6 million distinct CDR3 sequences, 34% of them singletons. This CDR3 has 14 amino acids. With 2 bases clipped from V and 8 bases from J, the junction kept 5 bases outside the gene matches. The germline gives CDR1 MNHNY, CDR2 SVGAGI (reference sequence). The sequenced material came from blood. The clonotype comes from a young woman in good health. The J gene is TRBJ1-4, the V gene TRBV6-6; 7 bases align to TRBD1. DNA for the CDR3: TGTGCCAGCAGTTACGGAGGGGGCAGGGAAAAACTGTTTTTT. As protein: CASSYGGGREKLFF.